One T cell receptor (beta chain) is described in this entry. Trimming removed 0 bases from V and 4 bases from J; junction bases left unmatched: 3. Looked up from germline, CDR1 is SQVTM and CDR2 is ANQGSEA. The CDR3 sequence is 13 residues long. This sample stems from a study of blood T cell repertoires in COVID-19. Turning to the study itself: Sample material is recorded as cDNA or gDNA derived from T cells, B-cell-depleted T cells, or PBMCs.

Source study methods: It was from reference gene primer amplification that nucleated cell counts were estimated. Here immunoSEQ multiplex PCR was the method, and the copy in TCRdb shows in-frame clones only, minus some. The D gene and trimming were derived from the DNA, and the V and J assignments and clone size from that table. The sample shows roughly 300,000 clones, 80% to 85% of them seen only once. The sequencing sample was made of peripheral blood. The chain links TRBV29-1 to TRBJ2-7; 7 nucleotides align to TRBD1. This clonotype originated in a woman aged 55-69 years with active or convalescent COVID-19. The CDR3, as DNA: TGCAGCGTTGAAGAAGGGGGCGGGTACGAGCAGTACTTC. It encodes CSVEEGGGYEQYF.